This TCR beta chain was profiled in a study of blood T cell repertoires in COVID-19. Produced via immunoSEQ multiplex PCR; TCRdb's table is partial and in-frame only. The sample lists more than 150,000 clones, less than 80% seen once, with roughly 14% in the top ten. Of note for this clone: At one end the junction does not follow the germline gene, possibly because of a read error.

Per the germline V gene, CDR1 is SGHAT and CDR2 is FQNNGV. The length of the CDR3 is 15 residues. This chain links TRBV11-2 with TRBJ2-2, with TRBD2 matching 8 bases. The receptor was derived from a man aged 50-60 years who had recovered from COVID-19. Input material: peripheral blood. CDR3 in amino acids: CAGRTSGANTGELFF. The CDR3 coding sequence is TGTGCCGGCAGAACTAGCGGTGCGAACACCGGGGAGCTGTTTTTT.